These 19 T cell receptor beta chains originate from one sample sequenced in a study of shared clonotypes between healthy human individuals. Some clones are missing from TCRdb's copy, which holds only in-frame ones; the method was immunoSEQ multiplex PCR. The repertoire includes roughly 1,500,000 clones, just under 99% of them detected once, and approximately 0.4% sits in the top ten. Sample: naive CD4+ T cells sorted from blood. Noted subset: CD45RA+ positively selected. The source is a man aged 25 to 45 in good health.

The chain couples TRBV11-2 to TRBJ2-7, with 8 nucleotides matching TRBD2. This CDR3 comprises 15 residues. V lost 1 base to trimming and J lost 4 bases; unmatched junction nucleotides: 6. Germline V CDR1 and CDR2: SGHAT, FQNNGV. CDR3 sequence (DNA): TGTGCCAGCAGCTTAGCCGGGACTAGTCGTTACGAGCAGTACTTC. This translates into CASSLAGTSRYEQYF.

The J gene is TRBJ2-3, the V gene TRBV2, with D possibly matching TRBD2 (5 bases). This CDR3 comprises 12 residues. Trimming left V 7 bases short and J 4 bases short, with 9 bases between. The germline V gene encodes CDR1 SNHLY and CDR2 FYNNEI. The CDR3 loop reads CASNVDSDTQYF. The CDR3 DNA reads as TGTGCCAGCAACGTGGACTCAGATACGCAGTATTTT.

The chain combines TRBV13 with TRBJ2-1, with 9 bases fitting TRBD2. Unmatched junction bases numbered 13, after V lost 5 bases and J lost 2 bases. There are 18 residues in the CDR3. The germline V gene encodes CDR1 PRHDT and CDR2 FYEKMQ (reference sequence). CDR3 residues: CASSRPGMTSGAYNEQFF. As DNA, the CDR3 is TGTGCCAGCAGCCGCCCGGGGATGACTAGCGGAGCCTACAATGAGCAGTTCTTC. The variable domain in full, with the rest retrieved from reference TRBV13 and TRBJ2-1, is AAGVIQSPRHLIKEKRETATLKCYPIPRHDTVYWYQQGPGQDPQFLISFYEKMQSDKGSIPDRFSAQQFSDYHSELNMSSLELGDSALYFCASSRPGMTSGAYNEQFFGPGTRLTVL.

The chain joins TRBV28 to TRBJ1-1; D may be TRBD1 (5 bases). The CDR3 length is 14 residues. V was pared by 6 bases and J by 4 bases, with 15 bases between. Germline CDR1 reads MDHEN; CDR2 reads SYDVKM. Here the CDR3 DNA reads TGTGCCAGCAGGGCCCCCCGGGGCAGCACTGAAGCTTTCTTT. This sequence encodes CASRAPRGSTEAFF.

This clone came up once. The CDR3 region is CATNPGNTIYF. Here the CDR3 DNA reads TGTGCCACCAACCCTGGAAACACCATATATTTT. The V and J genes are TRBV7-9 and TRBJ1-3; no clear D. Germline V CDR1 and CDR2: SEHNR, FQNEAQ (reference sequence). V was shortened by 10 bases and J by 2 bases, with 6 bases between the two germline ends. The CDR3 is made up of 11 amino acids. The variable domain in full, with the rest retrieved from reference TRBV7-9 and TRBJ1-3, is DTGVSQNPRHKITKRGQNVTFRCDPISEHNRLYWYRQTLGQGPEFLTYFQNEAQLEKSRLLSDRFSAERPKGSFSTLEIQRTEQGDSAMYLCATNPGNTIYFGEGSWLTVV.

This clone showed up just once. J is TRBJ1-4 and V is TRBV5-1; D remains ambiguous. Germline V gene data show CDR1 as SGHRS and CDR2 as YFSETQ. This CDR3 is built from 17 residues. The V end lost 1 base, the J end lost 6 bases, and 19 bases lay between the germline ends. As DNA, the CDR3 is TGCGCCAGCAGCTTGCCGTCCCCGGCGGGCTACGATGAAAAACTGTTTTTT. Its protein product is CASSLPSPAGYDEKLFF.

This chain links TRBV19 with TRBJ2-5; 9 positions agree with TRBD1. The CDR3 covers 13 residues. Trimming cost V 5 bases and J 3 bases; bases outside gene matches: 1. Looked up from germline, CDR1 is LNHDA and CDR2 is SQIVND (reference sequence). The CDR3 nucleotides are TGTGCCAGTAGTTGGGACAGGGAAGAGACCCAGTACTTC. As protein: CASSWDREETQYF.

The rearrangement joins TRBV28 to TRBJ1-2, with 9 positions matching TRBD1. The V segment lost 6 bases and the J segment 4 bases; nucleotides outside the gene matches: 9. Germline V CDR1 and CDR2: MDHEN, SYDVKM. The CDR3 has 15 residues. The CDR3 spells CASRESGQGGYGYTF. CDR3 DNA: TGTGCCAGCAGGGAATCGGGACAGGGTGGCTATGGCTACACCTTC.

With regard to this clone: Germline is not matched at one junction end, which may reflect a read error. The chain employs TRBV7-7 and TRBJ2-5; D is perhaps TRBD1 (6 bases). The CDR3 is 15 amino acids. Per germline, CDR1 SSHAT and CDR2 FNYEAQ (reference sequence). CDR3 sequence reads: CASSLLDSTQETQYF. Here the CDR3 DNA reads TGTGCTAGCAGCTTATTGGACAGTACCCAAGAGACCCAGTACTTC.

This CDR3 reads CASSPTSGRGYEQYF. Written as DNA, the CDR3 is TGCGCCAGCAGTCCTACTAGCGGGAGAGGATACGAGCAGTACTTC. J is TRBJ2-7 and V is TRBV10-1; the match to TRBD2 covers 11 bases. This CDR3 is built from 15 residues. In germline, CDR1 is WNHNN, CDR2 SYGVQD (reference sequence). The ends lost 5 bases at V and 4 bases at J; junction bases unmatched: 7.

This clone was picked up one time. The DNA is omitted, as the CDR3 cannot be located on it reliably, and the CDR3 follows TCRdb's listing. The V and J genes are TRBV27 and TRBJ2-7; the listed D gene, TRBD2, was not tested against the DNA. The CDR3 extends over 13 residues, inclusive of both ends. The germline gives CDR1 MNHEY, CDR2 SMNVEV (reference sequence). CDR3 region: CASSTSRSYEQYF.

The chain couples TRBV4-3 to TRBJ2-7, with 7 bases identical to TRBD2. CDR3 length equals 16 residues. The germline CDR1 and CDR2 sequences are LGHNA and YSLEER. J was trimmed by 4 bases and V by 2 bases; bases with no gene match: 11. The CDR3 coding sequence is TGCGCCAGCAGCCAATCGGGGGGAGGGCCAACATACGAGCAGTACTTC. Protein: CASSQSGGGPTYEQYF.

This clone is a singleton in its sample. V gene TRBV27 combines with J gene TRBJ2-3, with 8 bases fitting TRBD2. The V gene's germline CDR1 is MNHEY and CDR2 SMNVEV (reference sequence). CDR3 size: 15 residues. The trim removed 3 bases at V and 3 bases at J, leaving 5 bases unmatched. The CDR3: CASSFRQRGTDTQYF. The CDR3 bases are TGTGCCAGCAGTTTTCGACAGCGGGGGACAGATACGCAGTATTTT.

The chain employs TRBV11-2 and TRBJ2-3; tentative D call: TRBD2 (6 bases). From germline, CDR1 is SGHAT and CDR2 FQNNGV. Trimming cost V 1 base and J 5 bases, with 19 bases left between them. The CDR3 spans 17 residues. DNA for the CDR3: TGTGCCAGCAGCTTAGTCGGGCGGGGAGGTGGTAGAGATACGCAGTATTTT. Translation: CASSLVGRGGGRDTQYF.

This clone was observed a single time. The chain has TRBV29-1 and TRBJ1-5, with TRBD1 matching over 11 bases. The CDR3 contains 14 residues. The V and J ends lost 4 bases and 7 bases, in that order; junction bases with no gene match: 6. In germline, CDR1 is SQVTM, CDR2 ANQGSEA. CDR3 residues: CSVVDRGQGQPQHF. The CDR3 coding sequence is TGCAGCGTTGTGGACAGGGGGCAGGGACAGCCCCAGCATTTT.

The V gene is TRBV19, the J gene TRBJ2-1; 9 bases align to TRBD2. The V segment lost 4 bases and the J segment 7 bases; nucleotides outside the gene matches: 20. The germline gives CDR1 LNHDA, CDR2 SQIVND (reference sequence). The CDR3 is 19 amino acids. CDR3 sequence reads: CASSRRGWREGLWGNEQFF. In DNA form, the CDR3 reads TGTGCCAGTAGTAGGAGAGGATGGCGGGAGGGCCTCTGGGGGAATGAGCAGTTCTTC.

The V and J genes are TRBV7-2 and TRBJ2-7; TRBD1 matches 7 bases. Germline CDR1 and CDR2: SGHTA and FQGNSA. Losses at the gene ends were 3 bases for V and 3 bases for J; bases not matched to a gene: 8. CDR3 length equals 15 residues. The chain's CDR3 is CASSFSHGQDYEQYF. The CDR3 region has the DNA TGTGCCAGCAGCTTCTCTCACGGACAGGACTACGAGCAGTACTTC.

This clone was recorded only once. The sample contains more than one DNA sequence encoding this CDR3. The rearrangement joins TRBV30 to TRBJ1-5, with D perhaps matching TRBD1 (5 bases). The CDR3 covers 14 residues. From germline, CDR1 is GTSNPN and CDR2 SVGIG (reference sequence). V lost 0 bases, J lost 2 bases, and 8 bases lay in between. Here the CDR3 DNA reads TGTGCCTGGAGTGTTTCGGGGGGCAATCAGCCCCAGCATTTT. Its translation is CAWSVSGGNQPQHF.

The chain couples TRBV18 to TRBJ1-2; D not resolved. Germline V CDR1 and CDR2: KGHSH, LQKENI. The CDR3 consists of 13 residues. V dropped 2 bases and J dropped 4 bases, with 8 bases sitting between them. This CDR3 reads CASSPEGFYGYTF. CDR3 DNA sequence: TGTGCCAGCTCACCAGAGGGATTCTATGGCTACACCTTC. Using reference TRBV18 and TRBJ1-2 for the parts outside the CDR3, the full variable domain is NAGVMQNPRHLVRRRGQEARLRCSPMKGHSHVYWYRQLPEEGLKFMVYLQKENIIDESGMPKERFSAEFPKEGPSILRIQQVVRGDSAAYFCASSPEGFYGYTFGSGTRLTVV.